These 16 T cell receptor beta chains were sequenced from one sample in a study of breast tumors, draining lymph nodes, adjacent tissues. Breast cancer patients provided tissue from their axillary draining lymph nodes. MiXCR was run by TCRdb on the multiplex PCR reads, yielding one entry per CDR3 protein. The table lists about 200,000 distinct CDR3 sequences, about 34% of them singletons, with over 3.5% in the top ten. Sequenced input: axillary lymph node tissue. Every receptor here comes from a female donor with breast cancer. Some clones in this sample may be carry-over from other donors' samples.

To note about this clonotype: Germline is not matched at one junction end, which may reflect a read error. The chain uses TRBV9 and TRBJ2-4, with TRBD1 as a possible D gene (6 bases). The CDR3 extends over 14 amino acids. Germline-derived CDR1 and CDR2 are SGDLS and YYNGEE. CDR3 in amino acids: CASSIAGTKNIQSF. The CDR3 DNA reads as TGTGCCAGCAGCATCGCCGGGACAAAAAACATTCAGTCCTTC.

This clonotype was seen at least ten times. V usage is TRBV7-9 and J usage is TRBJ1-2, with 10 bases that match TRBD1. Germline values: CDR1 SEHNR, CDR2 FQNEAQ (reference sequence). The CDR3 totals 16 residues. Trimming took 1 base from V and 8 from J; bases not matched to a gene: 10. The CDR3 DNA is TGTGCCAGCAGCTTAGACGCGACGACAGGGGGCGGAGGCTACACCTTC. Translating gives CASSLDATTGGGGYTF.

This clonotype was detected many times. The chain uses TRBV7-2 and TRBJ2-7; D unresolved. The CDR3 is 12 amino acids. V lost 5 bases, J lost 0 bases, and 5 bases lay in between. CDR1 and CDR2 (germline): SGHTA, FQGNSA. The CDR3 nucleotides read TGTGCCAGCAGCCTGAGCTCCTACGAGCAGTACTTC. It codes for CASSLSSYEQYF.

Only a few counts were recorded for this clonotype. The genes are TRBV5-4 and TRBJ2-3; no clear D. Per germline, CDR1 SGHNT and CDR2 YYREEE (reference sequence). V was cut by 1 base and J by 7 bases, with 16 bases left in between. This CDR3 has 15 amino acids. The CDR3 DNA is TGTGCCAGCAGCTTGCGGGCCCCCGGAGTGAATACGCAGTATTTT. It translates to CASSLRAPGVNTQYF.

As concerns this clonotype: It may be a read error: a sequence one base away is much more abundant. This chain connects TRBV20-1 to TRBJ2-3; 7 positions match TRBD1. CDR3 length: 16 amino acids. Germline CDR1 reads DFQATT; CDR2 reads SNEGSKA (reference sequence). The CDR3 loop is CSVRPRGPVAINTQYF. DNA of the CDR3: TGCAGCGTCCGACCAAGGGGGCCCGTCGCGATAAATACGCAGTATTTT.

The V call is TRBV20-1, the J call TRBJ2-1; TRBD2 matches 8 bases. Germline trimming cut 6 bases from V and 5 bases from J; bases unmatched to any gene: 9. There are 14 residues in the CDR3. Germline lookup yields CDR1 DFQATT and CDR2 SNEGSKA (reference sequence). CDR3 sequence (DNA): TGCAGTGCGTTTACCCTAGCGGGCCACAATGAGCAGTTCTTC. Residues: CSAFTLAGHNEQFF.

This clonotype was counted many times. The J gene is TRBJ2-1, the V gene TRBV11-2; D not certain. The CDR3 has 13 amino acids. Trimming took off 5 bases at V and 9 bases at J, with 14 bases between the two ends. From germline, CDR1 is SGHAT and CDR2 FQNNGV. The DNA of the CDR3 is TGTGCCAGCAGCCCCGGGCGGTCCGGTGAGCAGTTCTTC. It translates to CASSPGRSGEQFF. Full variable domain (remainder filled in from reference TRBV11-2 and TRBJ2-1): EAGVAQSPRYKIIEKRQSVAFWCNPISGHATLYWYQQILGQGPKLLIQFQNNGVVDDSQLPKDRFSAERLKGVDSTLKIQPAKLEDSAVYLCASSPGRSGEQFFGPGTRLTVL.

The V gene is TRBV18, the J gene TRBJ1-4, with 7 positions matching TRBD1. The CDR3 is made up of 15 amino acids. Losses at the gene ends were 6 bases for V and 14 bases for J; bases not matched to a gene: 18. Germline CDR1 KGHSH, CDR2 LQKENI. This CDR3 reads CASSIDRAKGSGLFF. DNA for the CDR3: TGTGCCAGCTCGATTGACAGGGCGAAAGGTAGTGGTCTGTTTTTT.

There are a few counts of this clonotype. The rearrangement uses TRBV7-3 and TRBJ1-1; D not certain. The germline V gene encodes CDR1 SGHTA and CDR2 FQGTGA. V was clipped by 2 bases and J by 0 bases, with 10 bases between them. The CDR3 totals 15 residues. CDR3 residues: CASSLGGQMNTEAFF. DNA of the CDR3: TGTGCCAGCAGCTTAGGCGGCCAGATGAACACTGAAGCTTTCTTT.

The gene calls are TRBV20-1 and TRBJ1-6, with 9 bases aligning to TRBD1. There are 16 residues in the CDR3. CDR1 and CDR2 from the germline V gene are DFQATT and SNEGSKA (reference sequence). Trimming at V came to 6 bases and at J to 7 bases, leaving 13 bases not matched to a gene. In nucleotides, the CDR3 is TGCAGTGCCAGTTCTTTGAACAGGGGGCGGAATTCACCCCTCCACTTT. Protein: CSASSLNRGRNSPLHF.

Ten or more counts support this clonotype. The chain is built from TRBV5-1 and TRBJ2-5, with 7 bases matching TRBD1. V lost 1 base to trimming and J lost 1 base; unmatched junction nucleotides: 4. This CDR3 has 15 amino acids. The germline CDR1 and CDR2 sequences are SGHRS and YFSETQ. This chain's CDR3 is CASSLYGTVQETQYF. The CDR3 DNA reads TGCGCCAGCAGCTTGTATGGGACAGTCCAAGAGACCCAGTACTTC.

This clonotype was counted ten times or more. The genes are TRBV7-9 and TRBJ2-7; 7 nucleotides line up with TRBD1. Per the germline V gene, CDR1 is SEHNR and CDR2 is FQNEAQ (reference sequence). This CDR3 is 14 amino acids long. J lost 5 bases, V lost 3 bases, and 7 bases had no gene match. DNA for the CDR3: TGTGCCAGCAGCTTGAGCAACAGGGGCGACGAGCAGTACTTC. It yields the protein CASSLSNRGDEQYF.

This clonotype was observed many times. The gene calls are TRBV14 and TRBJ2-2; D remains ambiguous. The CDR3 totals 14 residues. Trimming shortened V by 1 base and J by 6 bases, and 9 bases separated the two germline ends. CDR1 and CDR2 (germline): SGHDN, FVKESK. CDR3 DNA sequence: TGTGCCAGCAGCCAAGTGTGGGCCGCCGGGGAGCTGTTTTTT. Translated: CASSQVWAAGELFF. Combining the CDR3 with reference TRBV14 and TRBJ2-2 gives the whole variable domain EAGVTQFPSHSVIEKGQTVTLRCDPISGHDNLYWYRRVMGKEIKFLLHFVKESKQDESGMPNNRFLAERTGGTYSTLKVQPAELEDSGVYFCASSQVWAAGELFFGEGSRLTVL.

The gene calls are TRBV7-2 and TRBJ1-5; D perhaps matches TRBD1 (5 bases). The CDR3 totals 13 residues. Between the trimmed V and J ends, which lost 5 bases and 14 bases, there was a span of 19 bases. Looked up from germline, CDR1 is SGHTA and CDR2 is FQGNSA. The CDR3 sequence is CASSPAGGTYEHF. The CDR3 region has the DNA TGTGCCAGCAGCCCCGCCGGGGGAACCTACGAGCATTTT.

V is TRBV19 and J is TRBJ1-4; 9 bases align to TRBD1. CDR1 is LNHDA and CDR2 is SQIVND in the germline V gene (reference sequence). Unmatched junction bases numbered 5, after V lost 7 bases and J lost 5 bases. The CDR3 contains 14 residues. The CDR3 loop is CASTRGQGNEKLFF. The CDR3 DNA is TGTGCCAGTACTCGTGGACAGGGGAATGAAAAACTGTTTTTT.

This clonotype was picked up many times. The V and J genes are TRBV24-1 and TRBJ2-2; D remains ambiguous. The germline gives CDR1 KGHDR, CDR2 SFDVKD. The CDR3 loop spans 12 amino acids. V lost 0 bases and J 7 bases, leaving 2 bases between the germline ends. CDR3 coding DNA: TGTGCCACCAGTGATTTGTTCGGGGAGCTGTTTTTT. It encodes CATSDLFGELFF.